This is a list of T cell receptor beta chains from one sample in a study of blood T cell repertoires in COVID-19. Measured with immunoSEQ multiplex PCR; TCRdb has only the in-frame clones, and not every one. The repertoire holds 95,000 to 150,000 clones, with approximately 80% as singletons. Sequencing was performed on peripheral blood. These receptors all come from a woman in her sixties or seventies with acute or convalescent COVID-19. Each CDR3 is given without its conserved first and last residue.

v_gene,j_gene,CDR3aa
TRBV6-2/TRBV6-3,TRBJ2-1,ASSNRGGPYNEQF
TRBV11-2,TRBJ2-2,AAKGLAGRGNTGELF
TRBV19,TRBJ2-7,ASSNQGQYEQY
TRBV24-1,TRBJ2-5,ATSDALAAETQY
TRBV19,TRBJ1-2,ASGGTGSGYGYT
TRBV2,TRBJ1-1,ASIKTESTEAF
TRBV5-1,TRBJ1-6,ASSLESHNNSPLH
TRBV7-9,TRBJ1-4,AATQGDNEKLF
TRBV7-2,TRBJ1-5,ASSLIRGGNQPQH
TRBV6-2/TRBV6-3,TRBJ2-1,ASSDRGQSSYNEQF
TRBV2,TRBJ1-3,ASSVEVLSGNTIY
TRBV5-4,TRBJ1-1,ASSTRNRGNTEAF
TRBV6-2/TRBV6-3,TRBJ2-5,ASSPPSRAETQY
TRBV19,TRBJ2-7,ASRSTGTYEQY
TRBV6-5,TRBJ1-1,ASTLDRVHTEAF
TRBV6-2/TRBV6-3,TRBJ1-2,ASSYSTGVWRYGYT
TRBV5-4,TRBJ2-2,ASSTQNTGELF
TRBV10-3,TRBJ1-1,AISESTGPEAF
TRBV5-1,TRBJ1-4,ASSSGGIRGEKLF
TRBV28,TRBJ1-2,ASLLGGSNYGYT
TRBV30,TRBJ1-2,AWSVRGGSYGYT
TRBV3-1/TRBV3-2,TRBJ1-4,ASSLRGPNEKLF
TRBV10-1,TRBJ2-5,ASSTGLAQETQY
TRBV12-1,TRBJ2-6,ASSSGTGASSGANVLT
TRBV21-1,TRBJ1-2,ASRYIRTGPSRT
TRBV15,TRBJ2-3,ATSRSKGIQGDTQY
TRBV2,TRBJ1-2,ASSGSGNFAYT
TRBV7-9,TRBJ1-1,ASSLSRLNTEAF
TRBV25-1,TRBJ1-6,ASSGTGVLSSPLH
TRBV6-5,TRBJ1-5,ASTDRVNQPQH
TRBV6-5,TRBJ2-2,ASSLAGAGTGELF
TRBV5-4,TRBJ1-2,ASSLDRGLNGYT
TRBV11-2,TRBJ1-2,ASSDPLRGYFYGYT
TRBV15,TRBJ1-5,ATSRPGQFLGPQH
TRBV10-3,TRBJ1-4,AISESRGGPWEKLF
TRBV29-1,TRBJ1-2,SVAGREANYGYT
TRBV4-1,TRBJ2-5,ASSQGGAGGVRETQY
TRBV4-2,TRBJ2-1,ASSQEPSSYNEQF
TRBV5-1,TRBJ1-2,ASREDSQYGYT
TRBV24-1,TRBJ2-3,ATSAGRGSGRDTQY
TRBV7-8,TRBJ2-7,ASGDRVIYEQY
TRBV5-4,TRBJ1-3,ASSLAGGRGSGNTIY
TRBV10-2,TRBJ1-1,ASSLQGNTEAF
TRBV6-6,TRBJ2-2,ASTTQRGPYTGELF
TRBV28,TRBJ2-1,ASTQGGGTSQSGQF
TRBV5-4,TRBJ1-1,ASSLEGSGRQAF